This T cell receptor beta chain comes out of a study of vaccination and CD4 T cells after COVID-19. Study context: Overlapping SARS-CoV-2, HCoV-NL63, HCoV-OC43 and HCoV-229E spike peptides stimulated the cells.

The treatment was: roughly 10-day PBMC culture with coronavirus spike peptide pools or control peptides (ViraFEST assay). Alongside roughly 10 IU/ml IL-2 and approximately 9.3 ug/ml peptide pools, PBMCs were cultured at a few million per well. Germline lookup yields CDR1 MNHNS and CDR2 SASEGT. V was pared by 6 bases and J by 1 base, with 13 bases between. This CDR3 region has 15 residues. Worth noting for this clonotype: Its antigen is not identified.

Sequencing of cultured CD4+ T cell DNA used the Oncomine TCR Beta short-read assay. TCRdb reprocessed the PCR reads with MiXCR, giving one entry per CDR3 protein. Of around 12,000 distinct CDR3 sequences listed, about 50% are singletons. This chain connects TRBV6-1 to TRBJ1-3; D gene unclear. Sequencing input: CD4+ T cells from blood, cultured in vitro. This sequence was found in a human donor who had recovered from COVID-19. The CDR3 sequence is CASRPQAGSGNTIYF. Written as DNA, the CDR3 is TGTGCCAGCAGACCTCAAGCAGGTTCTGGAAACACCATATATTTT.